These T cell receptor beta chains were read from a single sample in a study of Ad26.COV2.S vaccination and SARS-CoV-2 variants. Sequenced by immunoSEQ multiplex PCR; TCRdb stores in-frame clones only, minus some. The table includes 380,000 or so clones, under 90% detected once. This specimen consisted of peripheral blood, obtained in a trial of Ad26.COV2.S vaccine versus placebo. The receptors were gathered from a person between 18 and 65 years old who received the Ad26.COV2.S COVID-19 vaccine or a placebo. CDR3s include the opening cysteine and the closing phenylalanine or tryptophan. D genes are given only for firm matches. Not all rows give a size; the values are once, few, many and, for expanded clones, a class.

>.|TRBJ2-5|TRBV7-9|.
CASTLGVRVNQETQYF
TGTGCCAGCACCTTGGGGGTCCGGGTAAACCAAGAGACCCAGTACTTC
>TRBD2|TRBJ2-7|TRBV24-1|.
CATSDGLAGVYEQYF
TGTGCCACCAGTGATGGGCTAGCGGGGGTCTACGAGCAGTACTTC
>TRBD2|TRBJ2-1|TRBV27|.
CASSYSSGSRNEQFF
TGTGCCAGCAGTTATTCAAGCGGGAGTAGAAATGAGCAGTTCTTC
>TRBD1|TRBJ2-1|TRBV19|.
CASSYAGGSYNEQFF
TGTGCCAGTAGTTATGCAGGGGGTTCCTACAATGAGCAGTTCTTC
>TRBD2|TRBJ2-3|TRBV7-9|few
CASSLSLAGGYTQYF
TGTGCCAGCAGCTTATCACTAGCGGGGGGTTATACGCAGTATTTT
>.|TRBJ1-2|TRBV7-2|.
CASSLARVGYTF
TGTGCCAGCAGCTTAGCAAGGGTAGGCTACACCTTC
>TRBD1|TRBJ2-2|TRBV7-9|.
CASSSPTGDRGSGELFF
TGTGCCAGCAGCTCACCCACCGGGGACAGGGGGAGCGGGGAGCTGTTTTTT
>.|TRBJ2-5|TRBV7-2|.
CASSLSNQETQYF
TGTGCCAGCAGCTTATCCAATCAAGAGACCCAGTACTTC
>.|TRBJ2-1|TRBV11-2|.
CASSDLGRRTYNEQFF
TGTGCCAGCAGCGACCTGGGACGGCGGACGTACAATGAGCAGTTCTTC
>.|TRBJ2-2|TRBV6-5|few
CASSHLYTGELFF
TGTGCCAGCAGCCATCTTTATACCGGGGAGCTGTTTTTT
>.|TRBJ1-2|TRBV4-1|.
CASTRGGRGYGYTF
TGCGCCAGCACCCGGGGGGGTAGAGGCTATGGCTACACCTTC
>.|TRBJ1-6|TRBV9|.
CASSLRGSYNSPLHF
TGTGCCAGCAGCCTCAGGGGCTCCTATAATTCACCCCTCCACTTT
>.|TRBJ1-6|TRBV21-1|.
CASSKRPPSSYNSPLHF
TGTGCCAGCAGCAAAAGGCCTCCTAGCTCCTATAATTCACCCCTCCACTTT
>TRBD1|TRBJ1-1|TRBV18|.
CASSRQGARDTEAFF
TGTGCCAGCTCACGTCAGGGGGCGAGGGACACTGAAGCTTTCTTT
>.|TRBJ2-5|TRBV5-4|.
CASSPGQAQETQYF
TGTGCCAGCAGCCCGGGCCAGGCCCAGGAGACCCAGTACTTC
>.|TRBJ2-3|TRBV11-1|.
CASSRKRVHSTDTQYF
TGTGCCAGCAGCCGTAAGCGGGTCCATAGCACAGATACGCAGTATTTT
>.|TRBJ2-7|TRBV4-1|.
CASSQDKKESYEQYF
TGCGCCAGCAGCCAAGATAAGAAGGAGTCCTACGAGCAGTACTTC
>.|TRBJ1-5|TRBV5-1|.
CASSLQGNQPQHF
TGCGCCAGCAGCTTACAGGGCAATCAGCCCCAGCATTTT
>TRBD1|TRBJ1-1|TRBV27|.
CASSLSGNRGPEAFF
TGTGCCAGCAGTTTATCCGGCAACAGGGGGCCTGAGGCTTTCTTT
>.|TRBJ1-4|TRBV5-8|.
CASSLGRTATNEKLFF
TGTGCCAGCAGCTTGGGCAGGACTGCAACTAATGAAAAACTGTTTTTT
>.|TRBJ2-5|TRBV10-2|.
CASSLSGQETQYF
TGCGCCAGCAGCCTGTCCGGACAAGAGACCCAGTACTTC
>.|TRBJ2-3|TRBV6-5|.
CASSGRWPTDTQYF
TGTGCCAGCAGCGGCCGGTGGCCCACAGATACGCAGTATTTT
>.|TRBJ1-3|TRBV4-3|.
CASSRGSRGNTIYF
TGCGCCAGCAGCCGGGGATCCCGTGGAAACACCATATATTTT
>.|TRBJ1-1|TRBV2|.
CASIPGPGMNTEAFF
TGTGCCAGCATCCCGGGTCCCGGCATGAACACTGAAGCTTTCTTT
>.|TRBJ2-7|TRBV3-1/TRBV3-2|.
CASSQARAEQYF
TGTGCCAGCAGCCAAGCTAGAGCCGAGCAGTACTTC
>TRBD2|TRBJ2-1|TRBV10-3|once
CAIRASGSGGPYNEQFF
TGTGCCATCAGGGCTAGCGGGAGTGGGGGCCCCTACAATGAGCAGTTCTTC
>.|TRBJ1-3|TRBV12-5|.
CASGLGISGNTIYF
TGTGCTAGTGGTTTGGGCATCTCTGGAAACACCATATATTTT